What follows describes a single T cell receptor beta chain. J was trimmed by 6 bases and V by 5 bases; bases with no gene match: 24. Germline CDR1 DFQATT, CDR2 SNEGSKA (reference sequence). The CDR3 covers 18 residues. This sample was taken from a study of T cells in Graves' hyperthyroidism and ophthalmopathy. Amplified TCR beta CDR3 regions derived from RNA transcripts. HTBI primers drove first-round RT-PCR of the TCR CDR3. TCRdb re-analysed the multiplex PCR reads in MiXCR, keeping a single row per CDR3 protein. The sample records hundreds of thousands of distinct CDR3 sequences, roughly 17% being singletons.

Material: blood. The chain has TRBV20-1 and TRBJ1-1, with 7 bases lining up with TRBD1. The source is a woman aged 18 to 35 with Graves' ophthalmopathy. The CDR3 DNA reads as TGCAGTGCTTCGGTAGCGGGGGGGCTCGACAGGGCCAGACCTGAAGCTTTCTTT. Translation gives CSASVAGGLDRARPEAFF.